A selection of T cell receptor beta chains follows, all from one sample in a study of blood T cell repertoires in COVID-19. Here immunoSEQ multiplex PCR was the method, and the copy in TCRdb shows in-frame clones only, minus some. There are 130,000 to 150,000 clones in the sample; about four fifths occur only once, and under 7% lies in the top ten. Material for sequencing was PBMCs or T cells enriched from blood (not recorded which). These TCRs come from a woman between 45 and 60 years old who had been exposed to COVID-19. Both conserved end residues are part of each CDR3. D genes are given only for firm matches. Clone size is shown for a subset of rows, as once, few, many or a class of expanded clone.

clone size: .
D gene: TRBD1
V gene: TRBV5-8
J gene: TRBJ2-4
CDR3 DNA: TGTGCCAGCAGCAAAGGAGTCACAGGGGGAAGCGGCATTCAGTACTTC
CDR3 protein: CASSKGVTGGSGIQYF

clone size: .
D gene: .
V gene: TRBV5-5
J gene: TRBJ1-6
CDR3 DNA: TGTGCCAGCAGCTTGGAGGGGAAGAACCTCCACTTT
CDR3 protein: CASSLEGKNLHF

clone size: .
D gene: .
V gene: TRBV7-2
J gene: TRBJ2-1
CDR3 DNA: TGTGCCAGCAGCTTAGGACAGAACAATGAGCAGTTCTTC
CDR3 protein: CASSLGQNNEQFF

clone size: .
D gene: .
V gene: TRBV27
J gene: TRBJ1-6
CDR3 DNA: TGTGCCAGCAGTTCCCGGGACTTGGGGGTCCTCCACTTT
CDR3 protein: CASSSRDLGVLHF

clone size: .
D gene: .
V gene: TRBV11-2
J gene: TRBJ2-3
CDR3 DNA: TGTGCCAGCAGCATTCCGGGGGGCACAGGCACAGATACGCAGTATTTT
CDR3 protein: CASSIPGGTGTDTQYF

clone size: .
D gene: TRBD1
V gene: TRBV11-2
J gene: TRBJ2-7
CDR3 DNA: TGTGCCAGCAGCTTAGGGCGGGACAGGGGCCCCTACGAGCAGTACTTC
CDR3 protein: CASSLGRDRGPYEQYF

clone size: .
D gene: TRBD1
V gene: TRBV5-1
J gene: TRBJ1-3
CDR3 DNA: TGCGCCAGCAGCTTGTACAGGGGGCCTGGAAACACCATATATTTT
CDR3 protein: CASSLYRGPGNTIYF

clone size: .
D gene: .
V gene: TRBV24-1
J gene: TRBJ1-1
CDR3 DNA: TGTGCCACCAGTGATTTGTTGGGGCAGGTCTCCACTGAAGCTTTCTTT
CDR3 protein: CATSDLLGQVSTEAFF

clone size: .
D gene: TRBD2
V gene: TRBV6-2/TRBV6-3
J gene: TRBJ2-7
CDR3 DNA: TGTGCCAGCAGCCACCTAGCGGGAGGAGCCTACGAGCAGTACTTC
CDR3 protein: CASSHLAGGAYEQYF

clone size: .
D gene: TRBD1
V gene: TRBV18
J gene: TRBJ1-4
CDR3 DNA: TGTGCCAGCTCCAAGGACAGGGGGAATGAAAAACTGTTTTTT
CDR3 protein: CASSKDRGNEKLFF

clone size: .
D gene: .
V gene: TRBV2
J gene: TRBJ1-6
CDR3 DNA: TGTGCCAGCAGTGAGTCACACAATTCACCCCTCCACTTT
CDR3 protein: CASSESHNSPLHF

clone size: few
D gene: TRBD2
V gene: TRBV5-5
J gene: TRBJ2-7
CDR3 DNA: TGTGCCAGCAGGACGGGACTACAGTCGACCTTC
CDR3 protein: CASRTGLQSTF

clone size: .
D gene: .
V gene: TRBV4-2
J gene: TRBJ2-7
CDR3 DNA: TGTGCCAGCAGCCAAGGTCCTACCCAGGACTACGAGCAGTACTTC
CDR3 protein: CASSQGPTQDYEQYF

clone size: .
D gene: TRBD1
V gene: TRBV5-8
J gene: TRBJ1-1
CDR3 DNA: TGTGCCAGCAGCCCCGTGGGGACAGGGAGGACTGAAGCTTTCTTT
CDR3 protein: CASSPVGTGRTEAFF

clone size: .
D gene: TRBD2
V gene: TRBV4-1
J gene: TRBJ2-7
CDR3 DNA: TGCGCCAGCAGCCAAGGTGAACTAGCGGCCCCCTACGAGCAGTACTTC
CDR3 protein: CASSQGELAAPYEQYF

clone size: .
D gene: .
V gene: TRBV3-1/TRBV3-2
J gene: TRBJ2-5
CDR3 DNA: TGTGCCAGCACCGGATCAGGGTCACGTACTTTCCAAGAGACCCAGTACTTC
CDR3 protein: CASTGSGSRTFQETQYF

clone size: .
D gene: TRBD2
V gene: TRBV7-8
J gene: TRBJ2-7
CDR3 DNA: TGTGCCAGCAGCTTAGGGCCGCCGCTAGCGGGGGCCTACGAGCAGTACTTC
CDR3 protein: CASSLGPPLAGAYEQYF

clone size: .
D gene: .
V gene: TRBV5-1
J gene: TRBJ1-1
CDR3 DNA: TGCGCCAGCAGCAGCAGGGCGTCAGAAGCTTTCTTT
CDR3 protein: CASSSRASEAFF

clone size: .
D gene: TRBD2
V gene: TRBV4-2
J gene: TRBJ2-2
CDR3 DNA: TGTGCCAGCAGACATACCGAGCGGGAGGGAACCGGGGAGCTGTTTTTT
CDR3 protein: CASRHTEREGTGELFF

clone size: .
D gene: TRBD2
V gene: TRBV14
J gene: TRBJ2-1
CDR3 DNA: TGTGCCAGCAGCCCCCGACTAGCCGGTGAGCAGTTCTTC
CDR3 protein: CASSPRLAGEQFF

clone size: .
D gene: .
V gene: TRBV6-4
J gene: TRBJ1-6
CDR3 DNA: TGTGCCAGCAGTCAGGACATTTCCCGCTCCTATAATTCACCCCTCCACTTT
CDR3 protein: CASSQDISRSYNSPLHF

clone size: .
D gene: TRBD2
V gene: TRBV5-4
J gene: TRBJ2-7
CDR3 DNA: TGTGCCAGCGGCGCGGGGGGAGGTGCGGGCGAGCAGTACTTC
CDR3 protein: CASGAGGGAGEQYF

clone size: .
D gene: TRBD2
V gene: TRBV25-1
J gene: TRBJ2-7
CDR3 DNA: TGTGCCAGCAGTGCCACTAGCGGGGGAGATTCCTACGAGCAGTACTTC
CDR3 protein: CASSATSGGDSYEQYF

clone size: .
D gene: TRBD2
V gene: TRBV7-2
J gene: TRBJ2-1
CDR3 DNA: TGTGCCAGCAGCCGTCTTGGCGGGAGGGCCGATGAGCAGTTCTTC
CDR3 protein: CASSRLGGRADEQFF

clone size: few
D gene: .
V gene: TRBV2
J gene: TRBJ2-5
CDR3 DNA: TGTGCCAGCAGGGCCAGAGAGACCCAGTACTTC
CDR3 protein: CASRARETQYF

clone size: .
D gene: TRBD1
V gene: TRBV7-9
J gene: TRBJ1-3
CDR3 DNA: TGTGCCAGCAGGTATACAGGGGGCCCTGGAAACACCATATATTTT
CDR3 protein: CASRYTGGPGNTIYF

clone size: .
D gene: .
V gene: TRBV19
J gene: TRBJ2-6
CDR3 DNA: TGTGCCAGTAGTTCCCACCAGGGCTCTGGGGCCAACGTCCTGACTTTC
CDR3 protein: CASSSHQGSGANVLTF

clone size: .
D gene: .
V gene: TRBV10-3
J gene: TRBJ2-2
CDR3 DNA: TGTGCCACAGGGACACAAGAGTACGGGGAGCTGTTTTTT
CDR3 protein: CATGTQEYGELFF

clone size: .
D gene: .
V gene: TRBV7-9
J gene: TRBJ1-3
CDR3 DNA: TGTGCCAGCAGCTTAATGGGCCTCTCTGGAAACACCATATATTTT
CDR3 protein: CASSLMGLSGNTIYF

clone size: once
D gene: TRBD2
V gene: TRBV27
J gene: TRBJ2-2
CDR3 DNA: TGTGCCAGCAGGTATAGCGGGGGCCCGAACACCGGGGAGCTGTTTTTT
CDR3 protein: CASRYSGGPNTGELFF

clone size: .
D gene: .
V gene: TRBV7-8
J gene: TRBJ1-5
CDR3 DNA: TGTGCCAGCAGCTTAGCTATGAGAGATCAGCCCCAGCATTTT
CDR3 protein: CASSLAMRDQPQHF

clone size: .
D gene: TRBD1
V gene: TRBV6-5
J gene: TRBJ1-1
CDR3 DNA: TGTGCCAGCACCCTAGGACAGGGACTCGGCCAAGCTTTCTTT
CDR3 protein: CASTLGQGLGQAFF

clone size: .
D gene: .
V gene: TRBV5-6
J gene: TRBJ1-2
CDR3 DNA: TGTGCCAGCAGCTCGGTCCGACCTAGGTCGGGTGGCTACACCTTC
CDR3 protein: CASSSVRPRSGGYTF

clone size: .
D gene: .
V gene: TRBV5-1
J gene: TRBJ1-6
CDR3 DNA: TGCGCCAGCAGCTTGACGTCGAGTGAGGGCTCCTATAATTCACCCCTCCACTTT
CDR3 protein: CASSLTSSEGSYNSPLHF

clone size: once
D gene: .
V gene: TRBV13
J gene: TRBJ1-5
CDR3 DNA: TGTGCCAGCAGTCGGGGACTTCAGCCCCAGCATTTT
CDR3 protein: CASSRGLQPQHF

clone size: few
D gene: .
V gene: TRBV27
J gene: TRBJ1-6
CDR3 DNA: TGTGCCAGCAGTTTAGAGGGAGAAGGAGGTTCACCCCTCCACTTT
CDR3 protein: CASSLEGEGGSPLHF

clone size: many
D gene: .
V gene: TRBV18
J gene: TRBJ2-6
CDR3 DNA: TGTGCCAGCTCACCAATAGGAAGCGCAATCTCTGGGGCCAACGTCCTGACTTTC
CDR3 protein: CASSPIGSAISGANVLTF

clone size: .
D gene: TRBD1
V gene: TRBV5-1
J gene: TRBJ2-1
CDR3 DNA: TGCGCCAGCAGCCAACAGGGGATTGCGTTCTTC
CDR3 protein: CASSQQGIAFF

clone size: .
D gene: .
V gene: TRBV3-1/TRBV3-2
J gene: TRBJ2-7
CDR3 DNA: TGTGCCAGCAGCCAAGAAGCGTTGCAGTACTTC
CDR3 protein: CASSQEALQYF

clone size: .
D gene: .
V gene: TRBV5-4
J gene: TRBJ2-1
CDR3 DNA: TGTGCCAGCAGCTCGGAAGTCCAGCGGGAGCAGTTCTTC
CDR3 protein: CASSSEVQREQFF

clone size: .
D gene: .
V gene: TRBV18
J gene: TRBJ1-2
CDR3 DNA: TGTGCCAGCTCACCAAAGACAGAGAACTATGGCTACACCTTC
CDR3 protein: CASSPKTENYGYTF

clone size: .
D gene: TRBD1
V gene: TRBV7-9
J gene: TRBJ1-4
CDR3 DNA: TGTGCCAGCAGCCGATTGACAGGGGCCCATGAAAAACTGTTTTTT
CDR3 protein: CASSRLTGAHEKLFF

clone size: .
D gene: .
V gene: TRBV7-9
J gene: TRBJ1-2
CDR3 DNA: TGTGCCAGCAGCTTAGGAAGGGGGAAGGATGGCTACACCTTC
CDR3 protein: CASSLGRGKDGYTF

clone size: .
D gene: .
V gene: TRBV5-1
J gene: TRBJ2-7
CDR3 DNA: TGCGCCAGCAGCTCCTCGCCCGGGGACTACGAGCAGTACTTC
CDR3 protein: CASSSSPGDYEQYF

clone size: .
D gene: .
V gene: TRBV25-1
J gene: TRBJ1-1
CDR3 DNA: TGTGCCAGCAGTGAATTTGTGACTGGGAACACTGAAGCTTTCTTT
CDR3 protein: CASSEFVTGNTEAFF

clone size: few
D gene: .
V gene: TRBV7-8
J gene: TRBJ2-2
CDR3 DNA: TGTGCCAGCAGCTCCTTTTCCACCGGGGAGCTGTTTTTT
CDR3 protein: CASSSFSTGELFF

clone size: .
D gene: TRBD1
V gene: TRBV3-1/TRBV3-2
J gene: TRBJ2-2
CDR3 DNA: TGTGCCAGCAGAACAGGGGGCGCGAACACCGGGGAGCTGTTTTTT
CDR3 protein: CASRTGGANTGELFF

clone size: .
D gene: .
V gene: TRBV7-9
J gene: TRBJ1-1
CDR3 DNA: TGTGCCAGCAGCTTGGGGTGGGCGGGGAACACTGAAGCTTTCTTT
CDR3 protein: CASSLGWAGNTEAFF

clone size: .
D gene: .
V gene: TRBV7-9
J gene: TRBJ1-6
CDR3 DNA: TGTGCCAGCAGCCTCGGACAGATCCCCTATAATTCACCCCTCCACTTT
CDR3 protein: CASSLGQIPYNSPLHF

clone size: .
D gene: .
V gene: TRBV10-3
J gene: TRBJ1-2
CDR3 DNA: TGTGCCATCAGTCCCACAGGGACCTATGGCTACACCTTC
CDR3 protein: CAISPTGTYGYTF

clone size: .
D gene: TRBD1
V gene: TRBV30
J gene: TRBJ1-5
CDR3 DNA: TGTGCCTGGGACCTGGGACAGGGGACACGGACCCAGCATTTT
CDR3 protein: CAWDLGQGTRTQHF